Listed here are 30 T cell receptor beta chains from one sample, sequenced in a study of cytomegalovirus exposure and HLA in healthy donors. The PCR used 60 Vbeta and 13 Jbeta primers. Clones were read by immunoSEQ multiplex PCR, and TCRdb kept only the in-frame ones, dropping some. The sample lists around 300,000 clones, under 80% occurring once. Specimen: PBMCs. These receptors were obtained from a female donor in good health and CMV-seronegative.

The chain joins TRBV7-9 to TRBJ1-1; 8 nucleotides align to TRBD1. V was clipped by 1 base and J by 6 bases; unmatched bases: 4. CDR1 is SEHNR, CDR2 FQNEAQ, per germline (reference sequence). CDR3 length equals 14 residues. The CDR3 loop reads CASSLGQGSAEAFF. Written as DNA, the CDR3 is TGTGCCAGCAGCTTAGGACAGGGGTCCGCTGAAGCTTTCTTT.

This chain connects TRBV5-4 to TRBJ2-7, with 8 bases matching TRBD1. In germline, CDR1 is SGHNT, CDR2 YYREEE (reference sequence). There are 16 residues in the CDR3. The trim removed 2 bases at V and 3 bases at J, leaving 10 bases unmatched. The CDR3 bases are TGTGCCAGCAGCTTTAACGGACAGGGTCTAAGCTACGAGCAGTACTTC. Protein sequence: CASSFNGQGLSYEQYF.

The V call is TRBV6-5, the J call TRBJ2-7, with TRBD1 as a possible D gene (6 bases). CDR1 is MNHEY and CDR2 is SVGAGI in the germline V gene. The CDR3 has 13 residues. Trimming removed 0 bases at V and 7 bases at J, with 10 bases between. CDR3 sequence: CASSYSSRGEQYF. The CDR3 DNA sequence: TGTGCCAGCAGTTACTCGAGCAGGGGAGAGCAGTACTTC.

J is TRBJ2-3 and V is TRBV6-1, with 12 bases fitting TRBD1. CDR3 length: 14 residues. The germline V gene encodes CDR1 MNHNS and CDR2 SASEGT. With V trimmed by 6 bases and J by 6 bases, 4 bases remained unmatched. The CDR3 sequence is CASRPGQGADTQYF. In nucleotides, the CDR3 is TGTGCCAGCAGGCCGGGACAGGGGGCGGATACGCAGTATTTT.

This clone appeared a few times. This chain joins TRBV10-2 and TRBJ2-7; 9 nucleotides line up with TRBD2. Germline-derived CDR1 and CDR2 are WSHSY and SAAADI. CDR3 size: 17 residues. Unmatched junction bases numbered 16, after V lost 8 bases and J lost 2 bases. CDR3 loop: CASAGGLAGTHPYEQYF. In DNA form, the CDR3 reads TGCGCCAGCGCGGGGGGGCTAGCGGGAACCCATCCCTACGAGCAGTACTTC.

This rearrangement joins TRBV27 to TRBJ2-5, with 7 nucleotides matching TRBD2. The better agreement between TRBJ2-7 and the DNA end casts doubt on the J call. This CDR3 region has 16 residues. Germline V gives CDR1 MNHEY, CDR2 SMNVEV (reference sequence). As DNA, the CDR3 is TGTGCCAGCGGTTACAACGGTAATGGGGGGGGCTACGAGCAGTACTTC. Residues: CASGYNGNGGGYEQYF.

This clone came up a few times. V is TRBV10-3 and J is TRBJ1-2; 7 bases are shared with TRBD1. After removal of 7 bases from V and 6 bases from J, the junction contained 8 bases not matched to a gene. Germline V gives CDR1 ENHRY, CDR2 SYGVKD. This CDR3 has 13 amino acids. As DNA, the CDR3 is TGTGCCATCACGAATGGGGACAGACATGGCTACACCTTC. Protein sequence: CAITNGDRHGYTF.

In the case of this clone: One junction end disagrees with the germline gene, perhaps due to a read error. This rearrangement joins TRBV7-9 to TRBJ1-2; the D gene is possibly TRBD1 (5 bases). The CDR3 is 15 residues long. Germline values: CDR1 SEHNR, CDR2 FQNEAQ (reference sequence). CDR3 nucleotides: TGTTCCAGCAGCTTAGGTGACAGTCCCAACTATGGCTACACCTTC. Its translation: CSSSLGDSPNYGYTF.

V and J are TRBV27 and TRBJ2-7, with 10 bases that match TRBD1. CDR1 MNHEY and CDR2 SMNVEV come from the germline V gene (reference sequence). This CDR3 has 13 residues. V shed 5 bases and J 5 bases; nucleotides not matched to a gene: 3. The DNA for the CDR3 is TGTGCCAGCAGTGCCGACAGGGGGCACGAGCAGTACTTC. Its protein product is CASSADRGHEQYF.

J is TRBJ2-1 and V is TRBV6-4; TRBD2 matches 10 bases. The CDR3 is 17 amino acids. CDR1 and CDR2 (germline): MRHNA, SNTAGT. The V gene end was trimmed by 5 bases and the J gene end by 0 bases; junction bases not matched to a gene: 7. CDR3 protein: CASSPGTSESSYNEQFF. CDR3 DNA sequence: TGTGCCAGCAGTCCTGGGACTAGCGAAAGCTCCTACAATGAGCAGTTCTTC.

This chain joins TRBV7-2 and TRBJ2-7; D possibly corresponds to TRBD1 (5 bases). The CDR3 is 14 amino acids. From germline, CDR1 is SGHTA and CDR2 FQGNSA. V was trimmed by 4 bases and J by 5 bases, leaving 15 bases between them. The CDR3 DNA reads TGTGCCAGCAGCTATATGGACACAACCAACGAGCAGTACTTC. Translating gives CASSYMDTTNEQYF.

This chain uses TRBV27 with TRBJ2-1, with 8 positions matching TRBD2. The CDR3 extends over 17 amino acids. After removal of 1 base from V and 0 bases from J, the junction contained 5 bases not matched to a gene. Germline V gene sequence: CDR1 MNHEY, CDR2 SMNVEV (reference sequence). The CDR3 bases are TGTGCCAGCAGTTTATACCTAGCGGGTAGCTCCTACAATGAGCAGTTCTTC. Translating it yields CASSLYLAGSSYNEQFF.

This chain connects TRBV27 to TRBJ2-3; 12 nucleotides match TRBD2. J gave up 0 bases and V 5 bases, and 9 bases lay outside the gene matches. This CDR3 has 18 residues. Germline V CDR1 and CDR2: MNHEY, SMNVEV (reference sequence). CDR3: CASSPGTSGFPSTDTQYF. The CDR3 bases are TGTGCCAGCAGTCCCGGGACTAGCGGGTTCCCTAGCACAGATACGCAGTATTTT.

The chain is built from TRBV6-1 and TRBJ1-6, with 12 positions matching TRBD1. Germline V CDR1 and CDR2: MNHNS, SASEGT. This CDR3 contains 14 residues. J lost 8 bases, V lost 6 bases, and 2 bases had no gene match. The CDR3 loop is CASRGQGAYSPLHF. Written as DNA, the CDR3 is TGTGCCAGCAGGGGACAGGGGGCTTATTCACCCCTCCACTTT.

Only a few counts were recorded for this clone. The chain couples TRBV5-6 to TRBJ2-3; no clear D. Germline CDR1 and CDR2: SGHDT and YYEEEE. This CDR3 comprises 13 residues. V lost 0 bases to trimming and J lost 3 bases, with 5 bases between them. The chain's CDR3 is CASSLAGTDTQYF. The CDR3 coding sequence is TGTGCCAGCAGCTTGGCCGGGACAGATACGCAGTATTTT.

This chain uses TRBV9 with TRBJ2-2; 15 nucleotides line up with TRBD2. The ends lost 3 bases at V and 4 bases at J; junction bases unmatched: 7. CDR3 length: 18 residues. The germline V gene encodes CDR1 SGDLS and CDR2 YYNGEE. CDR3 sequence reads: CASSAWTSGRALTGELFF. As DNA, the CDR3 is TGTGCCAGCAGCGCTTGGACTAGCGGGAGGGCACTCACCGGGGAGCTGTTTTTT.

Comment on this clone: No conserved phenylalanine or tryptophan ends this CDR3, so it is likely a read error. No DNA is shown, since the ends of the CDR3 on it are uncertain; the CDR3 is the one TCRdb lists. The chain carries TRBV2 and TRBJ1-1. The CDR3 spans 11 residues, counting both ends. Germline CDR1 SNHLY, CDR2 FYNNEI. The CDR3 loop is CASSERGMLLV.

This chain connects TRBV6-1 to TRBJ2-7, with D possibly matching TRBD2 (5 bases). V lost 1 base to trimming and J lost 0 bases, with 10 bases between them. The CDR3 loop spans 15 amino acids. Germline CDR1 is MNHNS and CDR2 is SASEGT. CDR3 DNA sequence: TGTGCCAGCAGTGAAGTAGCGACGAGCTCCTACGAGCAGTACTTC. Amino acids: CASSEVATSSYEQYF.

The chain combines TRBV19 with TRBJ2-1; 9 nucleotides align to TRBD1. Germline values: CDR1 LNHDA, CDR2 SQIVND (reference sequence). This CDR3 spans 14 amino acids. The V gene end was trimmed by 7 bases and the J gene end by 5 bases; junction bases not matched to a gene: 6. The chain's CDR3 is CASTATGGDNEQFF. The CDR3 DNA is TGTGCCAGTACCGCGACAGGGGGGGACAATGAGCAGTTCTTC.

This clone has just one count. As DNA, the CDR3 is TGTGCCAGCAGCTTGGTTGGGATTGGAGCGGATTTTTACAATGAGCAGTTCTTC. It codes for CASSLVGIGADFYNEQFF. V is TRBV5-6 and J is TRBJ2-1; D perhaps matches TRBD2 (5 bases). V lost 0 bases to trimming and J lost 4 bases, with 20 bases between them. There are 18 residues in the CDR3. Looked up from germline, CDR1 is SGHDT and CDR2 is YYEEEE.

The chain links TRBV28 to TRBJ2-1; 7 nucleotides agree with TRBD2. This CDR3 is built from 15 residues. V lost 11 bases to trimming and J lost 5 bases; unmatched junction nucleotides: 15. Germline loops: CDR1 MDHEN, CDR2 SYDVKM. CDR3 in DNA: TGTGCCCACCGAGGATGGGCTAGCGGAGACAATGAGCAGTTCTTC. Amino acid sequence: CAHRGWASGDNEQFF.

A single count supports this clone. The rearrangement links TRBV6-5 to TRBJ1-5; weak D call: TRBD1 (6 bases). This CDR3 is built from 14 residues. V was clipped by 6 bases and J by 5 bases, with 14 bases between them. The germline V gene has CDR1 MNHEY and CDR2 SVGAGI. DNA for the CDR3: TGTGCCAGCAGGCGGGGGGCGAGGGATCAGCCCCAGCATTTT. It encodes CASRRGARDQPQHF.

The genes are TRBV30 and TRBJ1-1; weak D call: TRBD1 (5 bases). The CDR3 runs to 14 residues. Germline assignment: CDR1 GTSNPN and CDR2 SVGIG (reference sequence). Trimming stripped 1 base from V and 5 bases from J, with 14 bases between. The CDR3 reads CAWSGDGGGTEAFF. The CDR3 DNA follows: TGTGCCTGGAGTGGCGATGGGGGAGGAACTGAAGCTTTCTTT.

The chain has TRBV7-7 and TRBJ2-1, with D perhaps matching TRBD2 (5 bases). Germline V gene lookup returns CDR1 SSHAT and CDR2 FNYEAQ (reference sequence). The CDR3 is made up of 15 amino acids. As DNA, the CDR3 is TGTGCTAGCGCAGGCGGGTTTAGCTCCTACAATGAGCAGTTCTTC. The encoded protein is CASAGGFSSYNEQFF.

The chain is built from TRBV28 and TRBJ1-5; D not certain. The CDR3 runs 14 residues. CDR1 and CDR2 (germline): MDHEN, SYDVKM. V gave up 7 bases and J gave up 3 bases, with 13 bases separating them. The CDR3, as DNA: TGTGCCAGCACGAGGGAAATCTCCAATCAGCCCCAGCATTTT. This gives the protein CASTREISNQPQHF.

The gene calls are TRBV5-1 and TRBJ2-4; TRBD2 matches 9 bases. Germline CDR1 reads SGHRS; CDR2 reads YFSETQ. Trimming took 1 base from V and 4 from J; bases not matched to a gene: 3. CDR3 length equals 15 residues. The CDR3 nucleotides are TGCGCCAGCAGCTTGTCCCTAGCGGGAAAAAACATTCAGTACTTC. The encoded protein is CASSLSLAGKNIQYF.

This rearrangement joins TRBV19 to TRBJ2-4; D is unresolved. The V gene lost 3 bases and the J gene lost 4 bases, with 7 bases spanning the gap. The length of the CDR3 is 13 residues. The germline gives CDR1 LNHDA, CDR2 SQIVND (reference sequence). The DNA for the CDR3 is TGTGCCAGTAGTATTGACGGGAAAAACATTCAGTACTTC. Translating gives CASSIDGKNIQYF. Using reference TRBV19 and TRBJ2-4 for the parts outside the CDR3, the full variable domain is DGGITQSPKYLFRKEGQNVTLSCEQNLNHDAMYWYRQDPGQGLRLIYYSQIVNDFQKGDIAEGYSVSREKKESFPLTVTSAQKNPTAFYLCASSIDGKNIQYFGAGTRLSVL.

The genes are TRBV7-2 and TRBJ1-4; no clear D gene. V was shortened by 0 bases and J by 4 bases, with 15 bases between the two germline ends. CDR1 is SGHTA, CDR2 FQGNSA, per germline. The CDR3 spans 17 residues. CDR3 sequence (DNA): TGTGCCAGCAGCTTAGCGCAGTTCCGGGGAGTTAATGAAAAACTGTTTTTT. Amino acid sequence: CASSLAQFRGVNEKLFF.

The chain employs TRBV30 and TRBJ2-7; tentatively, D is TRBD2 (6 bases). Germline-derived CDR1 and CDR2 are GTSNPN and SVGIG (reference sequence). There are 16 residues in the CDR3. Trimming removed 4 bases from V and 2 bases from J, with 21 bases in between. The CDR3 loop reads CAWTRVDTSRAYEQYF. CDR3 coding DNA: TGTGCCTGGACCCGGGTGGATACTAGCCGAGCCTACGAGCAGTACTTC. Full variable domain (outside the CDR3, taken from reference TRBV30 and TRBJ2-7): SQTIHQWPATLVQPVGSPLSLECTVEGTSNPNLYWYRQAAGRGLQLLFYSVGIGQISSEVPQNLSASRPQDRQFILSSKKLLLSDSGFYLCAWTRVDTSRAYEQYFGPGTRLTVT.

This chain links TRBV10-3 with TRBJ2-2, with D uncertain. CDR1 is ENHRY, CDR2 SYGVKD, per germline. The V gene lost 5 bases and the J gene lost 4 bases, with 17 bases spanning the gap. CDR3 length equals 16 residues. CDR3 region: CAISSLKVAATGELFF. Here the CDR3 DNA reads TGTGCCATCAGTTCCCTGAAGGTAGCCGCCACCGGGGAGCTGTTTTTT.